This is a list of T cell receptor beta chains from one sample in a study of vaccination effects on CD4 cells after COVID-19. These receptors' targets are unknown. Sequencing was performed with immunoSEQ multiplex PCR; in TCRdb, only in-frame clones are kept and a portion is missing. The sample lists tens of thousands of clones, roughly 65% occurring once. The material was CD4+ T cells from PBMCs cultured without peptide, obtained before COVID-19 vaccination. The receptors originated from a human donor who received a COVID-19 vaccine. Each CDR3 is given with its conserved first and last residue. A D gene is named only where the DNA matches it firmly. Size tells how often a clone was seen (once, few, many) or the class of an expanded clone, and some rows leave it out.

>-|TRBJ1-6|TRBD1|TRBV10-3
CAISLGGTDNNSPLHF
TGTGCCATCAGTTTAGGAGGGACAGATAATAATTCACCCCTCCACTTT
>-|TRBJ2-2|-|TRBV6-5
CASSYGRGSTGELFF
TGTGCCAGCAGTTATGGGCGGGGAAGCACCGGGGAGCTGTTTTTT
>-|TRBJ2-1|-|TRBV9
CASSVGAAGSYNEQFF
TGTGCCAGCAGCGTAGGAGCGGCGGGATCCTACAATGAGCAGTTCTTC
>-|TRBJ2-7|-|TRBV2
CASSPPFTYEQYF
TGTGCCAGCAGTCCCCCATTTACCTACGAGCAGTACTTC
>-|TRBJ2-3|TRBD2|TRBV5-1
CASSRSGGSTDTQYF
TGCGCCAGCAGCCGTAGCGGGGGGAGCACAGATACGCAGTATTTT
>few|TRBJ2-4|-|TRBV4-1
CASSQDNQGNQKNIQYF
TGCGCCAGCAGCCAAGACAACCAGGGGAATCAGAAAAACATTCAGTACTTC
>-|TRBJ2-7|-|TRBV3-1/TRBV3-2
CASSPWGRNYEQYF
TGTGCCAGCAGTCCCTGGGGGAGGAACTACGAGCAGTACTTC
>few|TRBJ1-2|TRBD1|TRBV12-3/TRBV12-4
CASRRTGGYGYTF
TGTGCCAGCAGGCGGACAGGGGGCTATGGCTACACCTTC
>-|TRBJ1-1|-|TRBV27
CASSFILTGKNTEAFF
TGTGCCAGCAGTTTCATCCTCACAGGGAAGAACACTGAAGCTTTCTTT
>-|TRBJ2-1|-|TRBV20-1
CSATGVAEQFF
TGCAGTGCTACCGGGGTAGCTGAGCAGTTCTTC
>few|TRBJ2-7|TRBD2|TRBV4-1
CASSHTGTSGATGQYF
TGCGCCAGCAGCCATACCGGGACTAGCGGGGCGACGGGGCAGTACTTC
>-|TRBJ2-1|-|TRBV5-1
CASSSPGQNNEQFF
TGCGCCAGCAGCTCCCCCGGACAGAACAATGAGCAGTTCTTC
>once|TRBJ2-5|TRBD2|TRBV30
CAWRGLTQETQYF
TGTGCCTGGAGGGGACTAACCCAAGAGACCCAGTACTTC
>-|TRBJ1-2|-|TRBV6-5
CASTRLSYGYTF
TGTGCCAGCACGCGGTTAAGCTATGGCTACACCTTC
>few|TRBJ2-7|TRBD2|TRBV6-6
CASSTGTSDPEQYF
TGTGCCAGCTCCACCGGGACTAGCGACCCCGAGCAGTACTTC
>-|TRBJ1-2|-|TRBV5-6
CASSLGRSKMGYTF
TGTGCCAGCAGCTTGGGTAGGAGCAAAATGGGCTACACCTTC
>-|TRBJ2-3|TRBD2|TRBV5-1
CASSAGTSKDTQYF
TGCGCCAGCAGCGCCGGGACTAGCAAAGATACGCAGTATTTT
>-|TRBJ2-5|TRBD2|TRBV5-6
CASSLVAGGRETQYF
TGTGCCAGCAGCTTAGTAGCGGGGGGGCGGGAGACCCAGTACTTC
>-|TRBJ2-2|-|TRBV6-5
CASTVAEGVTGELFF
TGTGCCAGCACGGTTGCAGAAGGCGTCACCGGGGAGCTGTTTTTT
>-|TRBJ1-4|-|TRBV30
CAWSRAANEKLFF
TGTGCCTGGAGTCGGGCGGCTAATGAAAAACTGTTTTTT
>-|TRBJ1-2|-|TRBV5-6
CASSLVPNSPNYGYTF
TGTGCCAGCAGCTTGGTACCGAACAGCCCGAACTATGGCTACACCTTC
>-|TRBJ1-3|-|TRBV11-3
CASSLGAGSSGNTIYF
TGTGCCAGCAGCTTAGGGGCGGGATCCTCCGGAAACACCATATATTTT
>-|TRBJ1-1|-|TRBV5-6
CASSLVSMNTEAFF
TGTGCCAGCAGCTTGGTTTCCATGAACACTGAAGCTTTCTTT
>-|TRBJ1-4|-|TRBV15
CATSALEPNQKLFF
TGTGCCACCAGCGCTTTGGAACCGAACCAAAAACTGTTTTTT
>-|TRBJ2-1|-|TRBV9
CASSVYNEQFF
TGTGCCAGCAGCGTTTACAATGAGCAGTTCTTC
>-|TRBJ2-3|-|TRBV21-1
CASSIPGQATDTQYF
TGTGCCAGCAGCATACCGGGACAGGCCACAGATACGCAGTATTTT
>-|TRBJ1-2|-|TRBV6-4
CASSVEPVGYTF
TGTGCCAGCAGTGTTGAACCCGTCGGCTACACCTTC
>-|TRBJ1-1|TRBD1|TRBV25-1
CASSPRDRGHVTEAFF
TGTGCCAGCAGCCCCCGGGACAGGGGGCACGTCACTGAAGCTTTCTTT
>-|TRBJ1-1|-|TRBV7-9
CASSLSQAKNTEAFF
TGTGCCAGCAGCTTAAGCCAGGCAAAGAACACTGAAGCTTTCTTT
>few|TRBJ2-3|-|TRBV5-1
CASSLVLVDTQYF
TGCGCCAGCAGCTTGGTCCTAGTGGATACGCAGTATTTT
>once|TRBJ2-7|-|TRBV7-8
CASSLAKWGRRTYEQYF
TGTGCCAGCAGCTTAGCAAAGTGGGGACGGAGAACCTACGAGCAGTACTTC
>-|TRBJ1-1|TRBD1|TRBV2
CASRQTGAAFF
TGTGCCAGCCGACAAACAGGGGCGGCTTTCTTT
>-|TRBJ1-2|TRBD1|TRBV28
CASTTTSRDRGYYGYTF
TGTGCCAGCACCACAACGTCCCGGGACAGGGGGTACTATGGCTACACCTTC